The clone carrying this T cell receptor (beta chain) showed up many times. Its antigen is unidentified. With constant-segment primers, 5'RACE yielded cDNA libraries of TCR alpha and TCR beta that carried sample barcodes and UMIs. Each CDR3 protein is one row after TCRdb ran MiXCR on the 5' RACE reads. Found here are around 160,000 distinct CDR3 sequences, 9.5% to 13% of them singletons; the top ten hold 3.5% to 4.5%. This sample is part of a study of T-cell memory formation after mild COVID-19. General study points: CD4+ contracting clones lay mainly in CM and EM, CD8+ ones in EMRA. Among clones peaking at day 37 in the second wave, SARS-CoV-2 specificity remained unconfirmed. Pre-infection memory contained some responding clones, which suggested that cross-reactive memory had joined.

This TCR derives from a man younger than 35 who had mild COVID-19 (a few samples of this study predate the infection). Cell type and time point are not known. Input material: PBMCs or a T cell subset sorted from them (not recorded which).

This chain's CDR3 is CASSLGPPPDTQYF. CDR3 nucleotide sequence: TGCGCCAGCAGCTTGGGCCCCCCACCCGATACGCAGTATTTT. The chain carries TRBV5-1 and TRBJ2-3; D call uncertain. With 0 bases removed from V and 6 bases from J, the gap between germline ends came to 11 bases. This CDR3 region has 14 residues. Germline loops: CDR1 SGHRS, CDR2 YFSETQ.